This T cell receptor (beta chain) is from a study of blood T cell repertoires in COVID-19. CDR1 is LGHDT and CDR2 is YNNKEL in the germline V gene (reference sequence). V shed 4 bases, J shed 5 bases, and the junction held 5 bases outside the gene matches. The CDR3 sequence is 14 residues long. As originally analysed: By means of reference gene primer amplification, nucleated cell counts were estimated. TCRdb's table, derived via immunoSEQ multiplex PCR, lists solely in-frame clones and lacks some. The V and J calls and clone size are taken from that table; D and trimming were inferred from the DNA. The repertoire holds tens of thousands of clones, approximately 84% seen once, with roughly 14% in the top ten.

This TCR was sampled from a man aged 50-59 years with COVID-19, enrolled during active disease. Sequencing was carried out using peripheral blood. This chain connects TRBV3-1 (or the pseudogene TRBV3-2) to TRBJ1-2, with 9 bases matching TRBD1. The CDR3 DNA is TGTGCCAGCAGCCCGACAGGGGGATCATATGGCTACACCTTC. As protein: CASSPTGGSYGYTF.